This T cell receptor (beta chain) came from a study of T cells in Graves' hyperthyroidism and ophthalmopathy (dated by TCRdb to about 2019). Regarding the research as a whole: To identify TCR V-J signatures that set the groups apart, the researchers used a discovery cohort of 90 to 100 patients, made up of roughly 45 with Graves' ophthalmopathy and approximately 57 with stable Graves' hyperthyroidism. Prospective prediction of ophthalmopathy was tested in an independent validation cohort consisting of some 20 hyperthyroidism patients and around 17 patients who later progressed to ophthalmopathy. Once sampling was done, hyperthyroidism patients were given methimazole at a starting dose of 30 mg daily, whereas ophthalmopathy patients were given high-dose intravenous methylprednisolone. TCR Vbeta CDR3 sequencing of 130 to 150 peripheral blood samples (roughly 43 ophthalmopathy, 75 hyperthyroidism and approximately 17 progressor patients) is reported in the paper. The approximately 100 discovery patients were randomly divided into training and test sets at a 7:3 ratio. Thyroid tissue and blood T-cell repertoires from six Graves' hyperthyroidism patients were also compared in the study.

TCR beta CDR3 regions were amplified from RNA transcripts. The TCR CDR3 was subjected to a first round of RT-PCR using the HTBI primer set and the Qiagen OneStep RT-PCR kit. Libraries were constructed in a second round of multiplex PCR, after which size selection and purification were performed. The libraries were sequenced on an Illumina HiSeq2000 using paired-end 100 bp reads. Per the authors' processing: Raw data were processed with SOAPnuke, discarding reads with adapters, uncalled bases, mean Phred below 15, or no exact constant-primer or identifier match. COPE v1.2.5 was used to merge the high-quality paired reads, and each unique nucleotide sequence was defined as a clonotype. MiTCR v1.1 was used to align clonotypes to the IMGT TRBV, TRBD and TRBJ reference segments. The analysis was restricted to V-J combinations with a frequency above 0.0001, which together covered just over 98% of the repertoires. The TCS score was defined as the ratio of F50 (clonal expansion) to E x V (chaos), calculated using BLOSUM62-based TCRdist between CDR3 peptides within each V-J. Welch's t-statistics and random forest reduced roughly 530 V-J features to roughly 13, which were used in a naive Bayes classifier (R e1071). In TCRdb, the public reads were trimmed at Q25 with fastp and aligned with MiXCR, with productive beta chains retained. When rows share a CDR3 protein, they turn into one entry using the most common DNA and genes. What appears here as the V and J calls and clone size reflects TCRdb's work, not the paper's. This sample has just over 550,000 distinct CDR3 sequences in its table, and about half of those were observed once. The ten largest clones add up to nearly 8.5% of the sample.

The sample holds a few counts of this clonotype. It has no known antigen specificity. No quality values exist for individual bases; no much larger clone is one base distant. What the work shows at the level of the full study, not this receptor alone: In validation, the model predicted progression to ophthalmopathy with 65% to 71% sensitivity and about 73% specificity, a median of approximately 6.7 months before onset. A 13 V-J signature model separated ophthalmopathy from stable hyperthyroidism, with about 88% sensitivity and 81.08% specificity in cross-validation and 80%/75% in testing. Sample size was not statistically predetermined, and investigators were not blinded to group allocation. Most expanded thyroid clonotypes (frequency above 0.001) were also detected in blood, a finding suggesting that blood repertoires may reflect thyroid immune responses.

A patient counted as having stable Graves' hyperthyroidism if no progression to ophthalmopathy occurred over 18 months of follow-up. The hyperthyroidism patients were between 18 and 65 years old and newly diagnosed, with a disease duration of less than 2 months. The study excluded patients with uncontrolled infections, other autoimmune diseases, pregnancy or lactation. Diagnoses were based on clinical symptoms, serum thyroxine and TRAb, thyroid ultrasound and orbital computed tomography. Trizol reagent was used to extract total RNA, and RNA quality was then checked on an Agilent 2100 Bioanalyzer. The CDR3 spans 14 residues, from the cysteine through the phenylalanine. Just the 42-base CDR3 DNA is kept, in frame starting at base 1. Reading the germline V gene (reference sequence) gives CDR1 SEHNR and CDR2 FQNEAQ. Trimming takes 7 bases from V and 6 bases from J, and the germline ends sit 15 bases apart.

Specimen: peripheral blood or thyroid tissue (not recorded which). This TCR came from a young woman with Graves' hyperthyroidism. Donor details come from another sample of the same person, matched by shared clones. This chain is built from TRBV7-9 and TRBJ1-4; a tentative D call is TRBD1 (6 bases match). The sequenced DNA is TGTGCCAGCAACCCGTCGGGACACGATGAAAAACTGTTTTTT. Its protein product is CASNPSGHDEKLFF.